These 3 T cell receptor beta chains share one sample of origin, sequenced in a study of T cell clonality in common variable immunodeficiency. Sequenced by immunoSEQ multiplex PCR; TCRdb stores in-frame clones only, minus some. The profile covers under 45,000 clones, none occurring a single time. What was sequenced was peripheral blood mononuclear cells. The receptor set was obtained from a person aged 18 to 70 in good health.

This clone was recorded many times. The CDR3 end lies 3 residues beyond the end of the read and is filled in from the germline J gene. The V and J genes are TRBV7-6 and TRBJ2-3; TRBD2 aligns across 13 bases. Germline values: CDR1 SGHVS, CDR2 FNYEAQ. V shed 5 bases, J shed 5 bases, and the junction held 4 bases outside the gene matches. There are 15 residues in the CDR3. The part of the CDR3 DNA that was read is TGTGCCAGCAGCCTGACTAGCGGGAGGTTAGATACG. Protein sequence: CASSLTSGRLDT. The whole CDR3 region reads CASSLTSGRLDTQYF.

The sample holds a few counts of this clone. The read comes to an end 3 residues before the CDR3 does, leaving the germline J gene to fill in the end. The chain links TRBV5-1 to TRBJ1-1; D ambiguous. The CDR3 totals 13 residues. Germline V gives CDR1 SGHRS, CDR2 YFSETQ. The V and J ends lost 5 bases and 5 bases respectively, with 13 bases between them. The CDR3 bases that were read are TGCGCCAGCAGTATCGACGGGGTGACTGAA. Its translation is CASSIDGVTE. The full CDR3 is CASSIDGVTEAFF. The variable domain in full, with the rest retrieved from reference TRBV5-1 and TRBJ1-1, is KAGVTQTPRYLIKTRGQQVTLSCSPISGHRSVSWYQQTPGQGLQFLFEYFSETQRNKGNFPGRFSGRQFSNSRSEMNVSTLELGDSALYLCASSIDGVTEAFFGQGTRLTVV.

This clone has a handful of counts. At one end the junction does not follow the germline gene, possibly because of a read error. The read ends 3 residues early relative to the CDR3; the germline J gene fills the gap. The chain has TRBV18 and TRBJ1-1; a possible D gene is TRBD1 (6 bases). Germline V gene data show CDR1 as KGHSH and CDR2 as LQKENI. CDR3 length: 15 amino acids. CDR3 DNA (partial): TGTGCCAGCGCACCCCCACAGGGAGCCGCGACTGAA. It codes for CASAPPQGAATE. The whole CDR3 sequence reads CASAPPQGAATEAFF.